This T cell receptor beta chain was profiled in a study of shared clonotypes between healthy human individuals. Study-wide results and limits: Non-shared clonotypes showed lower generation probabilities than clonotypes common to all four donors.

V was pared by 5 bases and J by 4 bases, with 16 bases between. The CDR3 covers 15 residues. CDR1 SGHDT and CDR2 YYEEEE come from the germline V gene. To note about this clone: Its antigen is not identified.

All donors were Caucasian adults living in Nashville, Tennessee. The CD4+ fraction was divided into a CD45RA+ naive subset and a CD45RA-negative memory subset. Genomic DNA (from each subset) was split evenly across several immunoSEQ plates. Clones were sequenced by immunoSEQ multiplex PCR, and TCRdb holds only the in-frame ones, with some missing. The top ten hold around 0.4% of the sample, which has about 2.5 million clones, around 93% seen once. The J gene is TRBJ2-1, the V gene TRBV5-6; D may be TRBD2 (5 bases). The sequence derives from a man younger than 30 in good health. Some clones in this sample may be carry-over from other donors' samples. The sample comprised naive CD4+ T cells from PBMCs. Subset defined: CD45RA+ positively selected. Written as DNA, the CDR3 is TGTGCCAGCAGAAAAGCGGCGACAAGGTACAATGAGCAGTTCTTC. This encodes CASRKAATRYNEQFF.